The count of the clone carrying this T cell receptor (beta chain) is one. What it binds is unknown. PCR used 60 Vbeta primers and 13 Jbeta primers. Clones were sequenced by immunoSEQ multiplex PCR, and TCRdb holds only the in-frame ones, with some missing. This sample carries 150,000 to 200,000 clones, roughly 73% of them seen once, and the ten largest clones take over 2.5%. The data are from a study of cytomegalovirus exposure and HLA in healthy donors. The length of the CDR3 is 16 residues. Study-level findings and limits: High specificity and sensitivity for cytomegalovirus status were reported for the classifier. The study flagged some 180 TCR beta chains as cytomegalovirus-associated.

The sample was PBMCs. J is TRBJ2-3 and V is TRBV21-1; the table's D call, TRBD2, was not checked against the DNA. TRBV21-1 counts as a pseudogene. This receptor was identified in a female donor in good health and CMV-seronegative. The CDR3: CASSKGGLFSTDTQYF. CDR3 nucleotide sequence: TGTGCCAGCAGCAAAGGGGGACTATTTAGCACAGATACGCAGTATTTT.